This T cell receptor beta chain originates from a study of technical replicates of blood from a handful of donors. TCRdb's copy holds only in-frame clones and misses some; the assay was immunoSEQ multiplex PCR. The sample holds 95,000 or so clones, approximately 96% seen once. Sequencing used T cells isolated from PBMCs. This TCR came from a human donor in good health.

CDR3: CASSIQGTAYEQYF. In DNA, the CDR3 is TGTGCCAGTAGTATTCAGGGGACGGCCTACGAGCAGTACTTC. V and J are TRBV19 and TRBJ2-7; tentative D call: TRBD1 (6 bases). The V gene's germline CDR1 is LNHDA and CDR2 SQIVND (reference sequence). The CDR3 is made up of 14 amino acids. Deletions cut 3 bases from V and 2 bases from J, with 11 bases between.